The entry below gives a single T cell receptor beta chain sequence along with its context. The repertoire was sequenced with immunoSEQ multiplex PCR; TCRdb's copy has only in-frame clones and lacks some. The data contain 90,000 to 150,000 clones, more than 80% of them singletons. This record comes from a study of OX40 agonist ivuxolimab in advanced cancers. This CDR3 is 15 amino acids long. The V gene's germline CDR1 is MNHEY and CDR2 SMNVEV (reference sequence). With 4 bases removed from V and 8 bases from J, the gap between germline ends came to 17 bases. The clonotype originates from an adult with an advanced solid tumor such as melanoma, head and neck, liver or kidney cancer. The chain links TRBV27 to TRBJ1-4; perhaps TRBD1 as D (6 bases). The starting material was CD4+ or CD8+ T cells sorted from blood, obtained in a trial of the OX40 agonist ivuxolimab. The DNA for the CDR3 is TGTGCCAGCAGTTCCCAGGGTAGAGGGGGAGAAAAACTGTTTTTT. This codes for CASSSQGRGGEKLFF.